This entry lists 28 T cell receptor beta chains sequenced from one sample in a study of T cell responses to AZD1222 COVID-19 vaccine. Sequencing used immunoSEQ multiplex PCR; TCRdb keeps in-frame clones, though not all of them. The profile shows 130,000 or so clones, about nine tenths of them singletons. The material was peripheral blood, obtained on day 0 of AZD1222 vaccination. These receptors were collected from an adult in good health.

The chain is built from TRBV7-2 and TRBJ1-1; D gene uncertain. This CDR3 is 15 amino acids long. The ends were cut back, 5 bases at V and 3 bases at J, with 16 bases in the middle. Germline V gene lookup returns CDR1 SGHTA and CDR2 FQGNSA. CDR3 bases: TGTGCCAGCAGCCCAAAGGAGATGCGGGACACTGAAGCTTTCTTT. Amino acids: CASSPKEMRDTEAFF.

This rearrangement joins TRBV5-6 to TRBJ1-2, with unresolved D. Germline CDR1 SGHDT, CDR2 YYEEEE. The V end was cut by 3 bases, the J end by 4 bases, with 22 bases between. The length of the CDR3 is 17 residues. Here the CDR3 DNA reads TGTGCCAGCAGCTCCCAAGGCCGGGGTCACTCTCTCTATGGCTACACCTTC. Protein product: CASSSQGRGHSLYGYTF.

This clone came up once. The chain employs TRBV29-1 and TRBJ1-6; 8 nucleotides align to TRBD1. This CDR3 is built from 13 residues. The germline CDR1 and CDR2 sequences are SQVTM and ANQGSEA. The junction had 4 bases not matched to a gene; V was cut back by 5 bases and J by 7 bases. The CDR3, as DNA: TGCAGCGTTCGACAGGGGTCGAATTCACCCCTCCACTTT. Residues: CSVRQGSNSPLHF.

The chain uses TRBV7-9 and TRBJ2-3; no clear D gene. This CDR3 has 16 residues. The V gene lost 3 bases and the J gene lost 2 bases, with 15 bases spanning the gap. CDR1 is SEHNR and CDR2 is FQNEAQ in the germline V gene (reference sequence). CDR3 loop: CASSLAVGLDTDTQYF. The CDR3 region has the DNA TGTGCCAGCAGCTTGGCAGTAGGGCTGGACACAGATACGCAGTATTTT. The variable domain in full, with the rest retrieved from reference TRBV7-9 and TRBJ2-3, is DTGVSQNPRHKITKRGQNVTFRCDPISEHNRLYWYRQTLGQGPEFLTYFQNEAQLEKSRLLSDRFSAERPKGSFSTLEIQRTEQGDSAMYLCASSLAVGLDTDTQYFGPGTRLTVL.

The chain links TRBV5-1 to TRBJ2-5; possible D gene TRBD1, 5 bases. The CDR3 runs 13 residues. Trimming left V 6 bases short and J 3 bases short, with 12 bases between. Per the germline V gene, CDR1 is SGHRS and CDR2 is YFSETQ. The CDR3 here is CASNRDSKETQYF. DNA of the CDR3: TGCGCCAGCAATCGTGACAGTAAAGAGACCCAGTACTTC.

The chain combines TRBV27 with TRBJ2-7; no clear D. This CDR3 spans 13 amino acids. Trimming took off 10 bases at V and 0 bases at J, with 13 bases between the two ends. CDR1 is MNHEY, CDR2 SMNVEV, per germline (reference sequence). In nucleotides, the CDR3 is TGTGCCACCCGCGGTGGCACCTCCTACGAGCAGTACTTC. The encoded protein is CATRGGTSYEQYF.

The chain carries TRBV7-9 and TRBJ1-4; D may be TRBD1 (6 bases). The germline V gene encodes CDR1 SEHNR and CDR2 FQNEAQ (reference sequence). The CDR3 length is 18 residues. Deletions cut 5 bases from V and 3 bases from J, with 22 bases between. CDR3 amino acids: CASSPGTRGTWANEKLFF. CDR3 DNA sequence: TGTGCCAGCAGCCCCGGGACAAGGGGAACATGGGCTAATGAAAAACTGTTTTTT.

This clone was counted a single time. V and J are TRBV6-2 or TRBV6-3 and TRBJ2-1; 9 bases map to TRBD2. The CDR3 has 14 residues. Germline V CDR1 and CDR2: MNHEY, SVGEGT. The V and J ends lost 6 bases and 7 bases, in that order; junction bases with no gene match: 7. CDR3 in DNA: TGTGCCAGCAGCCGCGGGGGGGCGGGGAATGAGCAGTTCTTC. It yields the protein CASSRGGAGNEQFF.

J is TRBJ1-3 and V is TRBV23-1; D uncertain. TRBV23-1 is reported as an ORF; its role is uncertain. Trimming shortened V by 0 bases and J by 2 bases, and 8 bases separated the two germline ends. The CDR3 has 15 residues. The CDR3 here is CASSQSWRAGNTIYF. In DNA, the CDR3 is TGCGCCAGCAGTCAATCGTGGAGAGCTGGAAACACCATATATTTT.

The chain carries TRBV29-1 and TRBJ2-2, with 7 positions matching TRBD1. The CDR3 is 14 amino acids. Germline V lookup: CDR1 SQVTM, CDR2 ANQGSEA. The V segment lost 2 bases and the J segment 7 bases; nucleotides outside the gene matches: 7. Here the CDR3 DNA reads TGCAGCGTTGAAAACAGGGGAATGGGCGGGGAGCTGTTTTTT. Its protein is CSVENRGMGGELFF.

This clone was seen just once. CDR3 nucleotide sequence: TGCAGCGAATCGCAGGGGCGCCAGCAGTATTTT. It yields the protein CSESQGRQQYF. The rearrangement joins TRBV29-1 to TRBJ2-3, with D maybe TRBD1 (6 bases). Between the trimmed V and J ends, which lost 7 bases and 11 bases, there was a span of 16 bases. There are 11 residues in the CDR3. Germline V lookup: CDR1 SQVTM, CDR2 ANQGSEA.

The chain combines TRBV5-4 with TRBJ2-7; 7 bases align to TRBD1. The CDR3 is 13 amino acids. V trimming: 4 bases; J trimming: 3 bases; junction bases outside the gene matches: 4. Germline loops: CDR1 SGHNT, CDR2 YYREEE (reference sequence). The CDR3 DNA reads as TGTGCCAGCAGCAGGACAGGAATCTACGAGCAGTACTTC. Encoded protein: CASSRTGIYEQYF.

V and J are TRBV6-5 and TRBJ1-1; TRBD1 matches at 7 bases. The J segment lost 1 base and the V segment lost 4 bases, leaving 3 bases of the junction unmatched. This CDR3 is 14 amino acids long. From germline, CDR1 is MNHEY and CDR2 SVGAGI. The CDR3 sequence: CASSSNRGNTEAFF. In nucleotides, the CDR3 is TGTGCCAGCAGTTCCAACAGGGGGAACACTGAAGCTTTCTTT.

The chain recombines TRBV7-2 with TRBJ2-3; D gene unclear. The germline V and J ends were trimmed by 3 bases and 1 base, with 5 bases remaining between them. Germline values: CDR1 SGHTA, CDR2 FQGNSA. This CDR3 contains 13 residues. CDR3 sequence: CASSLGGTDTQYF. The CDR3 DNA reads as TGTGCCAGCAGCTTGGGTGGCACAGATACGCAGTATTTT.

The J gene is TRBJ2-7, the V gene TRBV6-5; 11 bases align to TRBD2. The V and J ends lost 4 bases and 5 bases, in that order; junction bases with no gene match: 4. Germline-derived CDR1 and CDR2 are MNHEY and SVGAGI. This CDR3 has 14 amino acids. CDR3 bases: TGTGCCAGCAGTTTTAGCGGGGGGGCGGACGAGCAGTACTTC. As protein: CASSFSGGADEQYF.

The rearrangement uses TRBV5-8 and TRBJ2-3; D gene unclear. The CDR3 runs to 14 residues. CDR1 and CDR2 from the germline V gene are SGHTS and YDEGEE. Trimming left V 3 bases short and J 2 bases short, with 10 bases between. CDR3 bases: TGTGCCAGCAGCTCCGGGCATCCCACAGATACGCAGTATTTT. It specifies CASSSGHPTDTQYF.

This chain joins TRBV6-1 and TRBJ2-7; D tentatively fits TRBD1 or TRBD2 (7 bases each). Germline assignment: CDR1 MNHNS and CDR2 SASEGT. Trimming took 4 bases from V and 2 from J, leaving 21 bases between them. The CDR3 totals 17 residues. The CDR3 bases are TGTGCCAGCAGTGTTAGCCAGGGGGGGCGACCACCCTACGAGCAGTACTTC. It yields the protein CASSVSQGGRPPYEQYF.

The chain is built from TRBV27 and TRBJ1-1; D is possibly TRBD1 (5 bases). CDR3 length: 14 residues. V lost 8 bases to trimming and J lost 3 bases, with 16 bases between them. The germline V gene has CDR1 MNHEY and CDR2 SMNVEV (reference sequence). The CDR3 protein is CASSRGGADTEAFF. CDR3 nucleotides: TGTGCCAGCTCAAGGGGTGGGGCTGACACTGAAGCTTTCTTT.

The chain uses TRBV6-2 or TRBV6-3 and TRBJ2-4; D is unclear. Trimming left V 6 bases short and J 2 bases short, with 17 bases between. The germline gives CDR1 MNHEY, CDR2 SVGEGT. The length of the CDR3 is 16 residues. The chain's CDR3 is CASSPGPLVPKNIQYF. CDR3 in DNA: TGTGCCAGCAGCCCGGGCCCACTGGTCCCCAAAAACATTCAGTACTTC.

The rearrangement links TRBV19 to TRBJ2-7; 7 bases are a match to TRBD2. V was pared by 6 bases and J by 2 bases, with 10 bases of the junction left unmatched. The CDR3 totals 15 residues. Germline V CDR1 and CDR2: LNHDA, SQIVND (reference sequence). The CDR3 loop reads CASSVPGLPPYEQYF. The CDR3 nucleotides read TGTGCCAGTAGCGTGCCGGGACTACCTCCCTACGAGCAGTACTTC.

V gene TRBV11-2 combines with J gene TRBJ2-2; weak D call: TRBD2 (6 bases). Germline V gene lookup returns CDR1 SGHAT and CDR2 FQNNGV. The CDR3 is 12 amino acids. V was clipped by 4 bases and J by 6 bases, with 6 bases between them. The CDR3 protein is CASSWEAGELFF. CDR3 nucleotides: TGTGCCAGCAGCTGGGAGGCCGGGGAGCTGTTTTTT.

This rearrangement joins TRBV3-1 (or the pseudogene TRBV3-2) to TRBJ1-4; D is unresolved. This CDR3 has 13 amino acids. V was trimmed by 2 bases and J by 7 bases, leaving 8 bases between them. The germline CDR1 and CDR2 sequences are LGHDT and YNNKEL (reference sequence). The CDR3 DNA is TGTGCCAGCAGCCAACACGGTAGTGAAAAACTGTTTTTT. Amino acid sequence: CASSQHGSEKLFF.

Details on this clone: The identical CDR3 is also encoded by other nucleotide sequences in the sample. The chain recombines TRBV6-5 with TRBJ1-3; D unclear. V gave up 0 bases and J gave up 1 base, with 4 bases separating them. In germline, CDR1 is MNHEY, CDR2 SVGAGI. The CDR3 loop spans 14 amino acids. The CDR3 bases are TGTGCCAGCAGTTACTCGAGTTCTGGAAACACCATATATTTT. Amino acids: CASSYSSSGNTIYF.

V and J are TRBV11-2 and TRBJ1-1; no clear D. Deletions cut 1 base from V and 6 bases from J, with 9 bases between. Germline V gene lookup returns CDR1 SGHAT and CDR2 FQNNGV. CDR3 length equals 13 residues. The CDR3 loop is CASSLGRYAEAFF. The CDR3, as DNA: TGTGCCAGCAGCTTAGGAAGGTACGCTGAAGCTTTCTTT.

The chain couples TRBV18 to TRBJ1-1; the D gene is possibly TRBD1 (6 bases). The V and J ends lost 8 bases and 8 bases respectively, with 21 bases between them. The CDR3 sequence is 14 residues long. CDR1 is KGHSH and CDR2 is LQKENI in the germline V gene. CDR3: CASTFTQGLVEAFF. The CDR3 coding sequence is TGTGCCAGCACGTTTACCCAGGGGTTGGTAGAAGCTTTCTTT.

There are many counts of this clone. The chain employs TRBV30 and TRBJ1-1; TRBD1 is a possible D gene (6 bases). The length of the CDR3 is 11 residues. Per germline, CDR1 GTSNPN and CDR2 SVGIG (reference sequence). With 8 bases removed from V and 7 bases from J, the gap between germline ends came to 14 bases. CDR3 region: CAGNDRNEAFF. The CDR3 nucleotides are TGTGCCGGCAACGACAGGAATGAAGCTTTCTTT.

This clone was counted a single time. The CDR3 protein is CASSLRASTDTQYF. The CDR3 nucleotides are TGTGCCAGCAGCCTTCGAGCGAGCACAGATACGCAGTATTTT. The chain employs TRBV3-1 (or the pseudogene TRBV3-2) and TRBJ2-3; D unresolved. Germline V lookup: CDR1 LGHDT, CDR2 YNNKEL (reference sequence). The CDR3 contains 14 residues. Trimming removed 4 bases at V and 0 bases at J, with 8 bases between.

CDR3 region: CASKKGDQPQHF. CDR3 DNA: TGTGCCAGCAAAAAGGGAGATCAGCCCCAGCATTTT. V is TRBV12-3 or TRBV12-4 and J is TRBJ1-5, with D uncertain. The CDR3 contains 12 residues. V lost 7 bases, J lost 5 bases, and 9 bases lay in between.